The source of this T cell receptor (beta chain) is a study of T cell repertoires in cytomegalovirus infection. This clonotype was recorded a few times. What it recognizes is unknown. TCRdb re-analysed the reads in MiXCR, keeping a single row per CDR3 protein. This sample has fewer than 550,000 distinct CDR3 sequences, with more than 25% found just once. Findings of the study overall: Pooled public TCR beta family frequency picked out CMV carriers with the relevant HLA.

The V end lost 2 bases, the J end lost 4 bases, and 11 bases lay between the germline ends. This CDR3 comprises 14 residues. Germline CDR1 and CDR2: MNHEY and SMNVEV (reference sequence). The chain has TRBV27 and TRBJ2-5; no firm D call. The sequenced sample consisted of PBMCs. The TCR sequence derives from a human donor in good health (CMV status not recorded). Some clones in this sample may be carry-over from other donors' samples. CDR3 DNA sequence: TGTGCCAGCAGTTTAGTTTCGACCTTAGAGACCCAGTACTTC. This sequence encodes CASSLVSTLETQYF.